This T cell receptor (beta chain) appears in the sequencing data of a study of cytomegalovirus exposure and HLA in healthy donors. Study context: A preliminary data release comprised approximately 85 million unique TCRs obtained from HLA-typed donors.

PCR used 60 Vbeta primers and 13 Jbeta primers. The protocol was immunoSEQ multiplex PCR, while the TCRdb copy is restricted to in-frame clones and leaves out a portion. The sample lists approximately 90,000 clones; about 74% were seen once. With regard to this clone: Its antigen is unidentified.

J gave up 7 bases and V 4 bases, and 13 bases lay outside the gene matches. The CDR3 is 16 amino acids. Germline CDR1 SGHKS, CDR2 YYEKEE (reference sequence). Notes on the study in general: Analyses of presence and absence presupposed an approximately uniform sequencing depth across donors. V- and J-gene trimming in TCR beta was tied to a missense DCLRE1C variant by an analysis performed later. Accurate predictions that matched the HLA-A and HLA-B alleles of most subjects were reportedly made from TCR beta sequences.

This TCR came from a man aged 30 to 45 in good health and CMV-seronegative. The V and J genes are TRBV5-5 and TRBJ2-7; 11 positions agree with TRBD1. The sequenced sample was PBMCs. The CDR3 sequence is CASSVASGTGGWEQYF. The CDR3 DNA is TGTGCCAGCAGCGTGGCCAGCGGGACAGGGGGTTGGGAGCAGTACTTC. Filled out from reference TRBV5-5 and TRBJ2-7, the complete variable domain reads DAGVTQSPTHLIKTRGQQVTLRCSPISGHKSVSWYQQVLGQGPQFIFQYYEKEERGRGNFPDRFSARQFPNYSSELNVNALLLGDSALYLCASSVASGTGGWEQYFGPGTRLTVT.